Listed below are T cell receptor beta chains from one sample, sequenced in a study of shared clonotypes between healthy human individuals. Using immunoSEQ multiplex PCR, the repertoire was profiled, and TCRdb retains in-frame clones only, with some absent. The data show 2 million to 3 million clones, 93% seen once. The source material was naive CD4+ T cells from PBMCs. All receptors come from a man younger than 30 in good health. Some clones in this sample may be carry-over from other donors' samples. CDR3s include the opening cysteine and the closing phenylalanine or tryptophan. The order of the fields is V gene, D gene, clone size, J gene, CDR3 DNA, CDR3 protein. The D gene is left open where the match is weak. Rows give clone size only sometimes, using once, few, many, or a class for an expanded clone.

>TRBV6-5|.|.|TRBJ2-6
TGTGCCAGCAGTCGGACCCCGTTCGGGGCCAACGTCCTGACTTTC
CASSRTPFGANVLTF
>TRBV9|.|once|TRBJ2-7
TGTGCCAGCAGCGTAGGAGTGGGTCAGACCTACGAGCAGTACTTC
CASSVGVGQTYEQYF
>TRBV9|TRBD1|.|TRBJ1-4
TGTGCCAGCAGCGGACGGGACAGGGTGGACGAAAAACTGTTTTTT
CASSGRDRVDEKLFF
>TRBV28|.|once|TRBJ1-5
TGTGCCAGCAGGGGGGTCGGTGGGGCTCAGCCCCAGCATTTT
CASRGVGGAQPQHF
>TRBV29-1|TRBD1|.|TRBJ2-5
TGCAGCGTTAGGACAGGGGCCGAGACCCAGTACTTC
CSVRTGAETQYF
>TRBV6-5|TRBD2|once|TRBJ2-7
TGTGCCAGCAGTTCGCCTAGCGGAAATCAGTACTTC
CASSSPSGNQYF
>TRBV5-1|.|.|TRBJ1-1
TGCGCCAGCAGCTTGGCCGGTGGCGGAATGAACACTGAAGCTTTCTTT
CASSLAGGGMNTEAFF
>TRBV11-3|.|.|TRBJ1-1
TGTGCCAGCAGCAGGGCCGGGACTGGGAACACTGAAGCTTTCTTT
CASSRAGTGNTEAFF
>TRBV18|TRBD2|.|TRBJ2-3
TGTGCCAGCTCATTAGATAGCGGGAGGGCCGCAGATACGCAGTATTTT
CASSLDSGRAADTQYF
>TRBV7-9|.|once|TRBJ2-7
TGTGCCAGCAGCCCCGGCGGGGGGAGGGGGCCAGGGGAGCAGTACTTC
CASSPGGGRGPGEQYF
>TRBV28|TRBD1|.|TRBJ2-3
TGTGCCAGCACCGTAAGAAGGACAGGGGGCACAGATACGCAGTATTTT
CASTVRRTGGTDTQYF
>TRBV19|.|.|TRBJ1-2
TGTGCCAGTAGTCGAGGGGAAGGCTACACCTTC
CASSRGEGYTF
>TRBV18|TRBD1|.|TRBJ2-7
TGTGCCAGCTCACCCGACAAGGACAGGGTTCACTTC
CASSPDKDRVHF
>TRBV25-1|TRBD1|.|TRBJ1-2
TGTGCCAGCAGTGAATACCGGACAGGTGGCTACACCTTC
CASSEYRTGGYTF
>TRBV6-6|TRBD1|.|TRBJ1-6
TGTGCCAGCAGGCCGGCGGGACAGGGGGCCTCACCCCTCCACTTT
CASRPAGQGASPLHF
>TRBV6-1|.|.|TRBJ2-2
TGTGCCAGCCAATCTAGGTTGGACACCGGGGAGCTGTTTTTT
CASQSRLDTGELFF
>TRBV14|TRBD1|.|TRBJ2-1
TGTGCCAGCAGCCAAGATCGCGGGGCCGGACAGGGGGGTAATGAGCAGTTCTTC
CASSQDRGAGQGGNEQFF
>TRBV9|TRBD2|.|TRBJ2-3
TGTGCCAGCAGTAAGCGGGAGATCACAGATACGCAGTATTTT
CASSKREITDTQYF
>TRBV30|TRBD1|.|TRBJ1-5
TGTGCCTGGAGTCCGCCGGGACAGGGGTTTCAGCCCCAGCATTTT
CAWSPPGQGFQPQHF
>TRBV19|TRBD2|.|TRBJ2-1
TGTGCCAGTAGTCCTCGGGGACTAGCGGGCGACAATGAGCAGTTCTTC
CASSPRGLAGDNEQFF
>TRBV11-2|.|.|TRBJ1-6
TGTGCCAGCAGCCGCAGCTCCTATAATTCACCCCTCCACTTT
CASSRSSYNSPLHF
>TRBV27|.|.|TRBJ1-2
TGTGCCAGCAGTTGGACGTCGGGATCCTTCTATGGCTACACCTTC
CASSWTSGSFYGYTF
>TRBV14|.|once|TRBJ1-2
TGTGCCAGCAGCCAAGGCGTAGTGTATTACTTC
CASSQGVVYYF
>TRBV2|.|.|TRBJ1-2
TGTGCCAGCAGTGAAAGAAAAGGGAGTTCTGGCTACACCTTC
CASSERKGSSGYTF
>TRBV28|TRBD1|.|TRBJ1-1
TGTGCCAGCAGGGAAACGGGACAGGGGGAAGCTTTCTTT
CASRETGQGEAFF
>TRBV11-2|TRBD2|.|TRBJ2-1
TGTGCCAGCAGCTACACTAGCGGGAGCCCTAATGAGCAGTTCTTC
CASSYTSGSPNEQFF
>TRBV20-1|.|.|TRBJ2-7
TGCAGTGCGCTAGGGAGCGAGCAGTACTTC
CSALGSEQYF
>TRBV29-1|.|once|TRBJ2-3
TGCAGCGTGGCCGCGAGCAGCGGGAGCACAGATACGCAGTATTTT
CSVAASSGSTDTQYF
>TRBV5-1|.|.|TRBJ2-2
TGCGCCAGCAGCTTGCTTGTGGGGACCGGGGAGCTGTTTTTT
CASSLLVGTGELFF
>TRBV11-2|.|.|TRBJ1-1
TGTGCCAGCAGCTTAGATAGGAGATCTGTAGAGGGTTCCACTGAAGCTTTCTTT
CASSLDRRSVEGSTEAFF
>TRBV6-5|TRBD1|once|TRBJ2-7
TGTGCCAGCAGTTACTGGGGACAGGGGGACTACGAGCAGTACTTC
CASSYWGQGDYEQYF
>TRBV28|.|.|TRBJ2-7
TGTGCCAGCAGTGTGGGACCCCTCGAGCAGTACTTC
CASSVGPLEQYF
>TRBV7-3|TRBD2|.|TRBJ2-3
TGTGCCAGCAGCTTAACGGATCGAGCGGGAGTCTCCGCAGATACGCAGTATTTT
CASSLTDRAGVSADTQYF
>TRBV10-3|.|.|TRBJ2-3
TGTGCCATCAGTGAGCCCCCAAATACAGATACGCAGTATTTT
CAISEPPNTDTQYF
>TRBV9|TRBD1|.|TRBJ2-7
TGTGCCAGCAGCGTAGAACCGACAGGGGCCTACGAGCAGTACTTC
CASSVEPTGAYEQYF
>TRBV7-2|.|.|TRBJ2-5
TGTGCCAGCAGCTCCACTAGAGCAGAGACCCAGTACTTC
CASSSTRAETQYF
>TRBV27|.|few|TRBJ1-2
TGTGCCAGCAGCCCTGGGACACGTGGCTACACCTTC
CASSPGTRGYTF
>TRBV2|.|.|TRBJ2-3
TGTGCCAGCAGTGAAACGGTCGGGGATACGCAGTATTTT
CASSETVGDTQYF
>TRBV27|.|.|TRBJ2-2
TGTGCCAGCAGTTCTCGGGGTCAGGGCACCGGGGAGCTGTTTTTT
CASSSRGQGTGELFF
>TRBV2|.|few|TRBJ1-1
TGTGCCAGCAGTGAAATAAACACTGAAGCTTTCTTT
CASSEINTEAFF
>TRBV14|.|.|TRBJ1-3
TGTGCCAGCAGCCAAGATTTGGGTCGGACCATATATTTT
CASSQDLGRTIYF
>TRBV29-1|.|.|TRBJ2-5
TGCAGCGTTACTTCCTTTGGCGGCCAAGAGACCCAGTACTTC
CSVTSFGGQETQYF
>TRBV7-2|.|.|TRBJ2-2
TGTGCCAGCAGCCGGGACGGCGCGAACACCGGGGAGCTGTTTTTT
CASSRDGANTGELFF
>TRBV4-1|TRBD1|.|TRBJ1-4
TGCGCCAGCAGCAATGACCGGGACAGGGGATTAGAACTGTTTTTT
CASSNDRDRGLELFF
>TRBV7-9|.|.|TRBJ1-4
TGTGCCAGCAGCTTAACAGGGTCTCGCGAAAAACTGTTTTTT
CASSLTGSREKLFF
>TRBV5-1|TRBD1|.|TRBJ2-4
TGCGCCAGCAGCTTGGAAGGTGGCAGGGGGTCTAAAAACATTCAGTACTTC
CASSLEGGRGSKNIQYF
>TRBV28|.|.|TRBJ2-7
TGTGCCAGCAGTCTACGACTCCGCTACGAGCAGTACTTC
CASSLRLRYEQYF
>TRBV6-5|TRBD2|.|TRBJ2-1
TGTGCCAGCAGTTCCCAACTAGCGGACGTTATTAATGAGCAGTTCTTC
CASSSQLADVINEQFF